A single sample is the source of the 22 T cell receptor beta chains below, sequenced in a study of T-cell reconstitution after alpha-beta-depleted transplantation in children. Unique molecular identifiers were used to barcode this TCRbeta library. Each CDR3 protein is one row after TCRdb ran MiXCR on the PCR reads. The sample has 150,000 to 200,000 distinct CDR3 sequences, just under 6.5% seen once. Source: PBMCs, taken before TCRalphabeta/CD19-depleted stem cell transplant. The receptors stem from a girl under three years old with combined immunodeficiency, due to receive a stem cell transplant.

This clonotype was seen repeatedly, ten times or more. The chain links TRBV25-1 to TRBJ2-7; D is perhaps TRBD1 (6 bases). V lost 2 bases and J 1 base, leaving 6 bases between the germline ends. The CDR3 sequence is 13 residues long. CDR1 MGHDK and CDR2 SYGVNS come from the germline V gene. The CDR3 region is CASSEGQSYEQYF. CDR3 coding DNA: TGTGCCAGCAGTGAAGGACAGTCCTACGAGCAGTACTTC.

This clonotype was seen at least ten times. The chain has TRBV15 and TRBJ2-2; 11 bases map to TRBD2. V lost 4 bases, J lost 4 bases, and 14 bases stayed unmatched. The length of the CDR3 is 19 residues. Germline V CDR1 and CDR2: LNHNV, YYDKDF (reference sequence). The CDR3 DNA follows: TGTGCCACCAGCACAGATATCCGGGCTAGCGGGAGGAGCACCGGGGAGCTGTTTTTT. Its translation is CATSTDIRASGRSTGELFF. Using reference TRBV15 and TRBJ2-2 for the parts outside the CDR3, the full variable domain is DAMVIQNPRYQVTQFGKPVTLSCSQTLNHNVMYWYQQKSSQAPKLLFHYYDKDFNNEADTPDNFQSRRPNTSFCFLDIRSPGLGDTAMYLCATSTDIRASGRSTGELFFGEGSRLTVL.

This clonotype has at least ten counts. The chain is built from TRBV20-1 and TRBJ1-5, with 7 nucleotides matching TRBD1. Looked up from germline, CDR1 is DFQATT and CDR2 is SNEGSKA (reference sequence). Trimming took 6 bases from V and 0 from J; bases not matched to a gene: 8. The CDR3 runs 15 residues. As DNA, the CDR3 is TGCAGTGCCCAGGGCAGGGGGATTAGCAATCAGCCCCAGCATTTT. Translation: CSAQGRGISNQPQHF.

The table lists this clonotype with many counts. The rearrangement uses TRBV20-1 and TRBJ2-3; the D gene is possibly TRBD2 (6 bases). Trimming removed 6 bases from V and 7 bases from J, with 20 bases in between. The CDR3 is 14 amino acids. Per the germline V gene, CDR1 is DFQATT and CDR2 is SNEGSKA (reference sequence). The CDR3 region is CSAGTGTSIYTQYF. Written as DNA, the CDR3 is TGCAGTGCGGGGACTGGCACTAGTATATATACGCAGTATTTT.

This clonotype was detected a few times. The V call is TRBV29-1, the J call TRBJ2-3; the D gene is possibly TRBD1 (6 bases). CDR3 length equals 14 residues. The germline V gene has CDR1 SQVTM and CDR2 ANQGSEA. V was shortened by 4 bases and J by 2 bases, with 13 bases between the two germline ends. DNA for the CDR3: TGCAGCGTTGGGGAAGGGGGATTCACAGATACGCAGTATTTT. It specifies CSVGEGGFTDTQYF.

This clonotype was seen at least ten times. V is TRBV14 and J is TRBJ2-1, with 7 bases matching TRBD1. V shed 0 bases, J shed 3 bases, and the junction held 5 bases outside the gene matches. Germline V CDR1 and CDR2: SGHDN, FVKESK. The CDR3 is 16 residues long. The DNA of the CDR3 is TGTGCCAGCAGCCAAGATGCACAGGGGTACTACAATGAGCAGTTCTTC. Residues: CASSQDAQGYYNEQFF.

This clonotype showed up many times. The CDR3 DNA follows: TGTGCCAGCAGCTTAGGGGTGCTAGCGGGGGGGCCGCATGAGCAGTTCTTC. Residues: CASSLGVLAGGPHEQFF. The V call is TRBV11-2, the J call TRBJ2-1; 12 nucleotides line up with TRBD2. With 1 base clipped from V and 8 bases from J, the junction kept 9 bases outside the gene matches. The CDR3 runs to 17 residues. Per the germline V gene, CDR1 is SGHAT and CDR2 is FQNNGV.

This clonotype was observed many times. Written as DNA, the CDR3 is TGCGCCAGCAGCGATGGACAGCCCTATGGCTACACCTTC. It codes for CASSDGQPYGYTF. The V call is TRBV5-1, the J call TRBJ1-2; TRBD1 might be the D (6 bases). Trimming took off 4 bases at V and 4 bases at J, with 11 bases between the two ends. The CDR3 contains 13 residues. Per germline, CDR1 SGHRS and CDR2 YFSETQ.

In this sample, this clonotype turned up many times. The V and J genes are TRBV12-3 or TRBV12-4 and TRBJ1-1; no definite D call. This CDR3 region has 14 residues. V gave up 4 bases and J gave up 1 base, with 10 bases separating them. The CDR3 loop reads CASSSSPGNTEAFF. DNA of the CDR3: TGTGCCAGCAGTTCCTCCCCAGGGAACACTGAAGCTTTCTTT.

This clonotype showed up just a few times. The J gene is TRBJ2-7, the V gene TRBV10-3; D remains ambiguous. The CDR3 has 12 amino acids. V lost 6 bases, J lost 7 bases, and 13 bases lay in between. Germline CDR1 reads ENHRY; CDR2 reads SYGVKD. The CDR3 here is CAIREISGEQYF. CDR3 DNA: TGTGCCATCAGGGAGATTTCTGGAGAGCAGTACTTC.

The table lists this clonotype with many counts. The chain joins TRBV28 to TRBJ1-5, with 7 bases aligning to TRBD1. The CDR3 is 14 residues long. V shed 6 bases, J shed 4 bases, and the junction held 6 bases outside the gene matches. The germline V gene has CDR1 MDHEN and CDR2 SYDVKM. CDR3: CASRKTGTNQPQHF. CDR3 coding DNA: TGTGCCAGCAGGAAGACAGGGACAAATCAGCCCCAGCATTTT.

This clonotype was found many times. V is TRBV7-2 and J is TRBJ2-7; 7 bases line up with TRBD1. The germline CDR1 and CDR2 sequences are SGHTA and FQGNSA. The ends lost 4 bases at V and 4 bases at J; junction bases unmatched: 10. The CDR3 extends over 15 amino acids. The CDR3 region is CASSSRQGGSYEQYF. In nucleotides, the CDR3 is TGTGCCAGCAGCTCCCGACAGGGTGGGTCTTACGAGCAGTACTTC.

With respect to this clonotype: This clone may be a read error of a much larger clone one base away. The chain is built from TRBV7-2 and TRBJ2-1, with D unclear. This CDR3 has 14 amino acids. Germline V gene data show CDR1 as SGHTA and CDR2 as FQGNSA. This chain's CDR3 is CASRLELVGNEQFF. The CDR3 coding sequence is TGTGCCAGCAGATTAGAGCTGGTGGGGAATGAGCAGTTCTTC.

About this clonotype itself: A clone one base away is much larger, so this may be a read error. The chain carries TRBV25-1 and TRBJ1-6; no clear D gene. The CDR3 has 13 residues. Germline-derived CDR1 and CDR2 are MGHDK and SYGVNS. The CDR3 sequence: CACSDSRASPLHF. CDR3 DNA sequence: TGTGCCTGCAGTGATAGTAGGGCTTCACCCCTCCACTTT.

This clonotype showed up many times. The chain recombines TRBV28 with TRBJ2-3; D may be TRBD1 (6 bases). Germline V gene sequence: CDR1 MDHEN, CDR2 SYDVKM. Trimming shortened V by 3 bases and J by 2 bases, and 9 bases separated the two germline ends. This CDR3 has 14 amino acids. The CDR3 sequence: CASSLDRNTDTQYF. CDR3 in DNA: TGTGCCAGCAGTTTGGACAGAAACACAGATACGCAGTATTTT.

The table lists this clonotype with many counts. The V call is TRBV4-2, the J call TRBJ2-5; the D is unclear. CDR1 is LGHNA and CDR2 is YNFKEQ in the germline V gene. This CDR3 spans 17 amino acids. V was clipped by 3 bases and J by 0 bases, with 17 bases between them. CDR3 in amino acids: CASSQANWRDNQETQYF. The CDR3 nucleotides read TGTGCCAGCAGCCAGGCCAATTGGCGAGACAACCAAGAGACCCAGTACTTC.

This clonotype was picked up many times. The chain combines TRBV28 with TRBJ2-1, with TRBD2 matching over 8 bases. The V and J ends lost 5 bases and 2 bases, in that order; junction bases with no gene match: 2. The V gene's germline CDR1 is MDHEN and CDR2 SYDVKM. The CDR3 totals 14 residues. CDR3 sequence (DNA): TGTGCCAGCAGTCAGCGGGGGCCCTACAATGAGCAGTTCTTC. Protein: CASSQRGPYNEQFF.

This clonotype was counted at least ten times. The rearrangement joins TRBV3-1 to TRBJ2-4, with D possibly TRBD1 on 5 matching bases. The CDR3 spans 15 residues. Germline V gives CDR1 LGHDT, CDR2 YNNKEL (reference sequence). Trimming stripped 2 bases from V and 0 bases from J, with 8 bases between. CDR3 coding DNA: TGTGCCAGCAGCCAACCAGGGTTAGCCAAAAACATTCAGTACTTC. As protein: CASSQPGLAKNIQYF.

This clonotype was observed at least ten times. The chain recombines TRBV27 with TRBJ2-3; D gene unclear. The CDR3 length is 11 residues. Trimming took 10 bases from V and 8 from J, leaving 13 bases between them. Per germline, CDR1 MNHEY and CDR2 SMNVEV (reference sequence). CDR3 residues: CATKTWGTQYF. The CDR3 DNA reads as TGTGCCACTAAGACCTGGGGTACGCAGTATTTT.

The CDR3 is CSARAGTTIYPEQYF. The CDR3 DNA reads as TGCAGTGCTAGAGCCGGGACTACGATTTACCCCGAGCAGTACTTC. The chain couples TRBV20-1 to TRBJ2-7, with TRBD2 matching over 7 bases. The length of the CDR3 is 15 residues. The V gene's germline CDR1 is DFQATT and CDR2 SNEGSKA (reference sequence). Trimming removed 1 base from V and 6 bases from J; junction bases left unmatched: 12.

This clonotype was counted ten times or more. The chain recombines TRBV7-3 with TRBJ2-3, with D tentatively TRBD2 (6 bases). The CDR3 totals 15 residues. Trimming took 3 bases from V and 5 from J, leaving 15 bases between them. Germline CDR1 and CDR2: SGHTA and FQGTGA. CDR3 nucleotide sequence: TGTGCCAGCAGCTTGCGGACCTGGGGGGAAGATACGCAGTATTTT. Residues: CASSLRTWGEDTQYF.

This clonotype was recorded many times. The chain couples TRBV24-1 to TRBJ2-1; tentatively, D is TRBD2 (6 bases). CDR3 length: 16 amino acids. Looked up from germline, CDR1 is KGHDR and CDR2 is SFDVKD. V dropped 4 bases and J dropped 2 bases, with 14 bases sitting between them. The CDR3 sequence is CATSESSGHPYNEQFF. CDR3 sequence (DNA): TGTGCCACCAGTGAGTCCAGCGGGCACCCCTACAATGAGCAGTTCTTC.